One sample yielded the 3 T cell receptor beta chains listed below, sequenced in a study of response to subunit inactivated influenza vaccine. One entry per CDR3 protein results from TCRdb running MiXCR on the RT-PCR reads. Of some 480,000 distinct CDR3 sequences in the sample, 11% were seen once. The source was PBMCs from blood, collected 40 to 50 days after vaccination. The receptors were sampled from a middle-aged man who received an inactivated influenza vaccine.

The V call is TRBV27, the J call TRBJ2-7, with 7 bases that match TRBD2. CDR3 length: 15 amino acids. CDR1 and CDR2 (germline): MNHEY, SMNVEV (reference sequence). CDR3: CSRGTSSSPGRVLYF. DNA of the CDR3: TGTTCCCGGGGGACCAGCAGCTCACCGGGGAGGGTATTGTACTTC.

This clonotype has only a few counts. V gene TRBV12-3 or TRBV12-4 combines with J gene TRBJ2-3; the D gene could be TRBD1 or TRBD2 (5 bases each). The CDR3 is made up of 14 amino acids. Trimming took 3 bases from V and 5 from J, leaving 12 bases between them. The CDR3 DNA is TGTGCCAGCAGTTTGCTATTGGGGGTAGATACGCAGTATTTT. This translates into CASSLLLGVDTQYF.

This clonotype was observed a few times. CDR3 nucleotide sequence: TGTGCCAGCAGCCTCTTTTGGGCCAGGGGTGACAATGAGCAGTTCTTC. This translates into CASSLFWARGDNEQFF. The rearrangement links TRBV5-6 to TRBJ2-1, with D perhaps matching TRBD1 (6 bases). Germline lookup yields CDR1 SGHDT and CDR2 YYEEEE. The CDR3 runs 16 residues. V was clipped by 4 bases and J by 5 bases, with 19 bases between them.